This TCR beta chain was identified in a study of blood T cell repertoires in COVID-19. The junction had 24 bases not matched to a gene; V was cut back by 4 bases and J by 8 bases. Germline assignment: CDR1 SGDLS and CDR2 YYNGEE. CDR3 size: 21 residues. Generated by immunoSEQ multiplex PCR, the TCRdb table keeps only in-frame clones and is missing some. Among more than 85,000 clones, around 80% were seen once, and the ten largest hold approximately 24%. Sequencing was performed on peripheral blood. This receptor was taken from a human donor in a cohort sampled during active COVID-19. The chain has TRBV9 and TRBJ2-1; 13 nucleotides agree with TRBD2. The chain's CDR3 is CASSSRFRRTSGRTQRDEQFF. The CDR3 bases are TGTGCCAGCAGCTCCCGGTTTCGAAGGACTAGCGGGAGAACACAGAGAGATGAGCAGTTCTTC.